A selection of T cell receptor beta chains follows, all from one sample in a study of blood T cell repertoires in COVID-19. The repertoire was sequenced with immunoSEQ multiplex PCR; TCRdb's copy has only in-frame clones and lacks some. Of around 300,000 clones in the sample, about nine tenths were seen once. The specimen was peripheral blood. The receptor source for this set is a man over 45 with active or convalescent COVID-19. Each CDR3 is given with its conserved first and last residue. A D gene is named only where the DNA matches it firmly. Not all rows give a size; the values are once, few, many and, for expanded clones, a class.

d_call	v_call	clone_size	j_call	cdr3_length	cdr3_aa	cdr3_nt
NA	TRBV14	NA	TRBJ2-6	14	CASSRAAGANVLTF	TGTGCCAGCAGCCGGGCAGCTGGGGCCAACGTCCTGACTTTC
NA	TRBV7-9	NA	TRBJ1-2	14	CASSSTVANYGYTF	TGTGCCAGCAGCTCGACAGTAGCTAACTATGGCTACACCTTC
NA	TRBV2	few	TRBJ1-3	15	CASSEARSSGNTIYF	TGTGCCAGCAGTGAAGCAAGGAGCTCTGGAAACACCATATATTTT
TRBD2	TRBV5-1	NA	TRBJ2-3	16	CASSLALSGGTDTQYF	TGCGCCAGCAGCTTGGCCCTTAGCGGGGGGACAGATACGCAGTATTTT
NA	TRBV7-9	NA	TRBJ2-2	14	CASSLTSGFGELFF	TGTGCCAGCAGCTTAACATCGGGATTCGGGGAGCTGTTTTTT
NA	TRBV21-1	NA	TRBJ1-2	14	CASSTPPGGFGYTF	TGTGCCAGCAGCACGCCTCCAGGGGGCTTCGGCTACACCTTC
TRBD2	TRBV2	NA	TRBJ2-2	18	CASNPSWTSGGVAGELFF	TGTGCCAGCAATCCCAGCTGGACTAGCGGGGGGGTAGCCGGGGAGCTGTTTTTT
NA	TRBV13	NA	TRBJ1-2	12	CASSSDTYGYTF	TGTGCCAGCAGCTCAGACACATATGGCTACACCTTC
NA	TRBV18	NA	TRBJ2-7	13	CASSRDFSYEQYF	TGTGCCAGCTCTCGGGACTTCTCCTACGAGCAGTACTTC
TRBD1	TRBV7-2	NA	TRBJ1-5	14	CASSLGQGDRPQHF	TGTGCCAGCAGCTTAGGACAGGGGGATAGGCCCCAGCATTTT
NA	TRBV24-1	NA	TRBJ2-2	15	CATISGQSDTGELFF	TGTGCCACCATATCTGGACAGTCTGACACCGGGGAGCTGTTTTTT
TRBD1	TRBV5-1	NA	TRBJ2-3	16	CASSPLGQGATDTQYF	TGCGCCAGCAGCCCGTTAGGACAGGGGGCCACAGATACGCAGTATTTT
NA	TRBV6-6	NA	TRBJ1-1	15	CASSYGSRVFPEAFF	TGTGCCAGCAGTTATGGTTCCAGGGTTTTCCCTGAAGCTTTCTTT
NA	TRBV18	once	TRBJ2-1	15	CASSPIGDSAREQFF	TGTGCCAGCTCACCAATCGGAGACAGCGCCAGAGAGCAGTTCTTC
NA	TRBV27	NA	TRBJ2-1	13	CASSPDYYNEQFF	TGTGCCAGCAGTCCCGACTACTACAATGAGCAGTTCTTC
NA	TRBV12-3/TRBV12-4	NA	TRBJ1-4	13	CASSTAEPEKLFF	TGTGCCAGCAGTACCGCGGAACCGGAAAAACTGTTTTTT
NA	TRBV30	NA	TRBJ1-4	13	CAWATGSNEKLFF	TGTGCCTGGGCCACGGGGTCGAATGAAAAACTGTTTTTT
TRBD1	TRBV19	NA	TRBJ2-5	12	CASCGQGETQYF	TGTGCCAGTTGTGGACAGGGAGAGACCCAGTACTTC
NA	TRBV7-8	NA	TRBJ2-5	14	CASSLGRASGNQYF	TGTGCCAGCAGCTTAGGCAGGGCCTCGGGTAACCAGTACTTC